This T cell receptor (beta chain) was recovered during a study of breast tumors, draining lymph nodes, adjacent tissues. A single record per CDR3 protein comes from TCRdb applying MiXCR to the multiplex PCR reads. The sample records around 190,000 distinct CDR3 sequences, around a third being singletons. This clonotype was found many times. The CDR3 is 15 amino acids. Germline V gene data show CDR1 as SNHLY and CDR2 as FYNNEI. V was pared by 7 bases and J by 8 bases, with 7 bases of the junction left unmatched. Axillary draining lymph nodes of breast cancer patients supplied the node samples. The clonotype originates from a female donor with breast cancer. Some clones in this sample may be carry-over from other donors' samples. The source material was axillary lymph node tissue. The chain links TRBV2 to TRBJ1-6; 11 bases fit TRBD1. CDR3 nucleotides: TGTGCCAGCACGTGGGGACAGGGGGTCTATTCACCCCTCCACTTT. It is translated as CASTWGQGVYSPLHF.